The 8 T cell receptor beta chains below come from one sample, sequenced in a study of CD8+CD57+ T cells in acquired aplastic anemia. Genomic DNA, the template, was used for profiling of the TCR beta VDJ and CDR3. MiXCR, applied by TCRdb to the reads, yields one record per CDR3 protein. Of a few hundred thousand distinct CDR3 sequences listed, roughly 55% are singletons. The sample comprised sorted CD4+, CD8+, or CD8+CD57+ T cells (not recorded which) from PBMCs. The receptors here all came from a human donor in good health.

This clonotype occurred many times. V gene TRBV6-1 combines with J gene TRBJ1-2, with D possibly TRBD1 on 6 matching bases. Germline V gene lookup returns CDR1 MNHNS and CDR2 SASEGT. V lost 8 bases to trimming and J lost 4 bases, with 11 bases between them. CDR3 length equals 12 residues. CDR3 sequence reads: CASGGGPYGYTF. Here the CDR3 DNA reads TGTGCCAGCGGGGGGGGGCCCTATGGCTACACCTTC.

This chain connects TRBV7-3 to TRBJ1-6; the match to TRBD1 covers 9 bases. CDR3 size: 18 residues. Germline CDR1 is SGHTA and CDR2 is FQGTGA. V gave up 5 bases and J gave up 11 bases; unmatched junction bases: 19. CDR3 region: CASSNVTGGISVGTPLHF. For the CDR3, the DNA is TGTGCCAGCAGCAATGTGACAGGGGGGATCTCTGTCGGGACACCCCTCCACTTT. The whole variable domain, filled in from reference TRBV7-3 and TRBJ1-6, reads GAGVSQTPSNKVTEKGKYVELRCDPISGHTALYWYRQSLGQGPEFLIYFQGTGAADDSGLPNDRFFAVRPEGSVSTLKIQRTERGDSAVYLCASSNVTGGISVGTPLHFGNGTRLTVT.

The CDR3 spells CASSQEWDTQYF. CDR3 in DNA: TGTGCCAGCAGCCAAGAGTGGGATACGCAGTATTTT. The V and J genes are TRBV14 and TRBJ2-3, with D uncertain. This CDR3 is 12 amino acids long. Germline CDR1 SGHDN, CDR2 FVKESK. V lost 0 bases and J 6 bases, leaving 4 bases between the germline ends.

This clonotype appeared a few times. V is TRBV19 and J is TRBJ2-3; 8 nucleotides agree with TRBD2. The V and J ends lost 1 base and 1 base, in that order; junction bases with no gene match: 7. This CDR3 spans 17 amino acids. CDR1 and CDR2 from the germline V gene are LNHDA and SQIVND (reference sequence). This CDR3 reads CASSIAGGRFGTDTQYF. The CDR3 nucleotides are TGTGCCAGTAGTATAGCGGGGGGGAGATTTGGCACAGATACGCAGTATTTT.

The J gene is TRBJ1-5, the V gene TRBV15, with 9 bases lining up with TRBD1. J lost 14 bases, V lost 10 bases, and 18 bases had no gene match. From germline, CDR1 is LNHNV and CDR2 YYDKDF (reference sequence). This CDR3 is 14 amino acids long. The CDR3 DNA reads TGTGCCATTCAAACAACAGGGGGCTCCTACAATGAGCATTTT. Amino acid sequence: CAIQTTGGSYNEHF.

This clonotype was recorded many times. The chain has TRBV13 and TRBJ2-3; D may be TRBD1 (6 bases). Trimming removed 5 bases at V and 0 bases at J, with 24 bases between. This CDR3 is built from 19 residues. Germline CDR1 PRHDT, CDR2 FYEKMQ (reference sequence). CDR3 DNA sequence: TGTGCCAGCAGCCAACCAGGGGCCCCTTCGCCCTTTAGCACAGATACGCAGTATTTT. This translates into CASSQPGAPSPFSTDTQYF.

The rearrangement joins TRBV25-1 to TRBJ2-2; D gene unclear. The CDR3 length is 16 residues. Trimming left V 5 bases short and J 1 base short, with 14 bases between. Germline V gene lookup returns CDR1 MGHDK and CDR2 SYGVNS. CDR3: CASSYSSGKNTGELFF. DNA for the CDR3: TGTGCCAGCAGTTACTCGTCTGGGAAGAACACCGGGGAGCTGTTTTTT.

Many counts were recorded for this clonotype. The chain carries TRBV20-1 and TRBJ2-3; TRBD2 aligns across 8 bases. The length of the CDR3 is 16 residues. The germline gives CDR1 DFQATT, CDR2 SNEGSKA (reference sequence). V was pared by 0 bases and J by 0 bases, with 5 bases of the junction left unmatched. Here the CDR3 reads CSARDVAGISTDTQYF. CDR3 nucleotide sequence: TGCAGTGCTAGAGATGTAGCGGGGATAAGCACAGATACGCAGTATTTT.